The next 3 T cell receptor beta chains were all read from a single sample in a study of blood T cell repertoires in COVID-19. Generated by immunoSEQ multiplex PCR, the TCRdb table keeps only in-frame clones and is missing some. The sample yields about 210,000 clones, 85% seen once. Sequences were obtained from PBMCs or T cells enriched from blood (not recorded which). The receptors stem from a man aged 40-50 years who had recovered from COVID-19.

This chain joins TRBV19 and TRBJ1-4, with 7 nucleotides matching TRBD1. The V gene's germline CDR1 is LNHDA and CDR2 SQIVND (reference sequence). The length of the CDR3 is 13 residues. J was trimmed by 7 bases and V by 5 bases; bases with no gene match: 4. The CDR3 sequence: CASSPHRGEKLFF. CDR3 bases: TGTGCCAGTAGTCCCCACAGGGGTGAAAAACTGTTTTTT.

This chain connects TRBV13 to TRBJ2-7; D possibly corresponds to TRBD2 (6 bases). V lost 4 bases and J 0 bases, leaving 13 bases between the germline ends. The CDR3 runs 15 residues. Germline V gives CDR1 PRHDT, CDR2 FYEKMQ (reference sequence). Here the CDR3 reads CASSSGRGRSYEQYF. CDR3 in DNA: TGTGCCAGCAGCTCAGGGCGGGGACGCTCCTACGAGCAGTACTTC.

The CDR3 here is CSPEAGYTF. DNA for the CDR3: TGCAGCCCCGAGGCGGGCTACACCTTC. The chain carries TRBV29-1 and TRBJ1-2; D unresolved. CDR1 SQVTM and CDR2 ANQGSEA come from the germline V gene. V lost 8 bases, J lost 8 bases, and 9 bases lay in between. The CDR3 extends over 9 amino acids.